The rows below give T cell receptor beta chains drawn from one sample of a study of response to subunit inactivated influenza vaccine. TCRdb re-called the RT-PCR reads with MiXCR, one entry per CDR3 protein. The table lists about 480,000 distinct CDR3 sequences, about 25% of them singletons. The sequencing here drew on CD4+ T cells sorted from PBMCs, taken approximately 5 days after vaccination. The receptors come from a man aged 45 to 65 who received an inactivated influenza vaccine. Both conserved end residues are trimmed from each CDR3. Each record gives: J gene, D gene, V gene, CDR3 protein. D genes are given only for firm matches.

TRBJ1-1 TRBD1 TRBV6-2/TRBV6-3 ASRSDRLMNTEAF
TRBJ2-7 . TRBV28 ASRDRYEQY
TRBJ2-1 TRBD2 TRBV5-1 ASSQKLGPSGGAPIYNEQF
TRBJ2-1 . TRBV20-1 SASVGHGVRF
TRBJ2-3 TRBD1 TRBV27 ASKDRGGTDTQY
TRBJ1-5 . TRBV5-1 ASSLTGQLGQPQH
TRBJ2-4 . TRBV25-1 ASSDVGTGANIQY
TRBJ2-1 . TRBV5-1 ASSPTTGGTRAYNEQF
TRBJ2-3 TRBD2 TRBV20-1 SANLLAGSRVGDTQY
TRBJ2-3 . TRBV24-1 ATSSQRTITDTQY
TRBJ2-3 TRBD2 TRBV7-2 ASSLEGLAYTQY
TRBJ1-1 . TRBV12-3/TRBV12-4 ASSLAGLPNTEAF
TRBJ2-5 . TRBV19 ASSINPQAGETQY
TRBJ2-2 . TRBV5-1 ASSLDNPDTGELF
TRBJ2-2 . TRBV12-3/TRBV12-4 ASSFGAAGELF
TRBJ2-5 TRBD2 TRBV12-3/TRBV12-4 ASTPPSGSETQY
TRBJ2-7 . TRBV7-2 ASSTSAGSYEQY
TRBJ2-2 TRBD2 TRBV28 ASSGGAFYTGELF
TRBJ1-2 TRBD1 TRBV25-1 ASSDPGGSYGYT
TRBJ2-7 . TRBV5-5 ASSREGFTYEQY
TRBJ2-2 TRBD1 TRBV7-2 ASSYLTGANTGELF
TRBJ2-5 . TRBV29-1 SVPGVPAQETQY
TRBJ2-7 . TRBV6-1 ASSRTQGWNEQY
TRBJ2-5 . TRBV10-3 AISGNQGDRQETQY
TRBJ1-1 TRBD1 TRBV6-2/TRBV6-3 ASRSVGTGSTEAF
TRBJ2-1 TRBD1 TRBV7-3 ASSLGTGDWNEQF
TRBJ2-1 . TRBV20-1 SAFGGDHNEQF
TRBJ2-1 . TRBV12-3/TRBV12-4 ASSSGQRYNEQF
TRBJ2-3 . TRBV7-2 ASSDRVVGTQY
TRBJ1-5 TRBD1 TRBV15 ATSRGAGGGNQPQH
TRBJ2-7 . TRBV27 ASRTQGGPYEQY
TRBJ2-7 . TRBV4-2 ASSQGRESPYEQY
TRBJ2-7 TRBD1 TRBV12-3/TRBV12-4 ASSVRGRPHQQY
TRBJ2-3 . TRBV7-2 ASSSPGSTKY
TRBJ2-3 TRBD1 TRBV20-1 SARRGVRGSPDTQY
TRBJ2-1 . TRBV29-1 SVRATGIDEQF
TRBJ2-7 TRBD1 TRBV30 AARVQGAPREQY
TRBJ1-2 . TRBV2 ASSGVGGHGYT
TRBJ2-5 . TRBV5-6 ASSFVGNQETQY
TRBJ2-3 . TRBV29-1 AVLRADTQY
TRBJ2-7 TRBD2 TRBV20-1 SANSGALSYEQY
TRBJ2-2 . TRBV7-8 ASSPTGRVANTGELF
TRBJ2-7 . TRBV7-8 ASRVRESSYEQY
TRBJ2-5 TRBD2 TRBV29-1 SGNLAGRKETQY
TRBJ2-7 . TRBV29-1 SVRAEAYEQY
TRBJ2-3 . TRBV5-1 ASSPVGRDTQY
TRBJ2-3 . TRBV5-1 ASSSGGPNTDTQY
TRBJ2-2 TRBD2 TRBV4-3 ASSQDASGGNTGELF
TRBJ1-1 . TRBV28 ASNGDLNTEAF
TRBJ1-5 . TRBV20-1 SAAENQPQH
TRBJ1-1 TRBD1 TRBV20-1 SASGTGISTEAF
TRBJ2-7 . TRBV24-1 APPSEQY
TRBJ2-7 TRBD1 TRBV4-2 ASSPDSGRARGQSSYEQY